The sequence of this T cell receptor beta chain was determined in a study of T-cell memory formation after mild COVID-19. Findings of the study overall: Pre-infection memory showed some responding clones, and this suggested that cross-reactive memory joined.

TCR alpha and TCR beta cDNA libraries carrying sample barcodes and UMIs were produced by 5'RACE using constant-segment primers. One entry per CDR3 protein, called by TCRdb with MiXCR from the 5' RACE reads. The sample has roughly 130,000 distinct CDR3 sequences, 15% to 20% seen once; the top ten hold more than 11%. This clonotype was picked up a small number of times. Its antigen is still unknown. The V and J ends lost 6 bases and 2 bases, in that order; junction bases with no gene match: 4. This CDR3 has 13 amino acids. Germline CDR1 reads SQVTM; CDR2 reads ANQGSEA. The sample was PBMCs or a T cell subset sorted from them (not recorded which). This TCR derives from an adult woman who had mild COVID-19 (a few samples of this study predate the infection). Cell type and time point are not known. The chain joins TRBV29-1 to TRBJ1-3; 7 positions match TRBD1. In DNA form, the CDR3 reads TGCAGCGTAAACAGGGGAACTGGAAACACCATATATTTT. It translates to CSVNRGTGNTIYF. The full variable domain, rest sourced from reference TRBV29-1 and TRBJ1-3, is SAVISQKPSRDICQRGTSLTIQCQVDSQVTMMFWYRQQPGQSLTLIATANQGSEATYESGFVIDKFPISRPNLTFSTLTVSNMSPEDSSIYLCSVNRGTGNTIYFGEGSWLTVV.